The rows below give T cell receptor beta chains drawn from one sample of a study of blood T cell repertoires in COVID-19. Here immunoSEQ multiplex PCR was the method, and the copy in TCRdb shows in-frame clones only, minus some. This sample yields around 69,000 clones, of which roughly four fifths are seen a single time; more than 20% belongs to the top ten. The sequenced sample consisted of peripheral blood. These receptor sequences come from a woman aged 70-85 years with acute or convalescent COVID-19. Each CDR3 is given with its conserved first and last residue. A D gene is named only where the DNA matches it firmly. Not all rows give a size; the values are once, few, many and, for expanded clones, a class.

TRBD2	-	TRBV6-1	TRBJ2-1	TGTGCCAGCAGTGAAATCGGGGGGGAGAAAGGCAATGAGCAGTTCTTC	CASSEIGGEKGNEQFF
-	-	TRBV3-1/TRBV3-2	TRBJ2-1	TGTGCCGGGTCTCGTAGGCAGACAGGCCTCAATGAGCAGTTCTTC	CAGSRRQTGLNEQFF
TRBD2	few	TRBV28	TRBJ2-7	TGTGCCAGCAGTCCCCGGGGTAGCGGGAGGTCCTACGAGCAGTACTTC	CASSPRGSGRSYEQYF
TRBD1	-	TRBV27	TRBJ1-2	TGTGCCAGCAGACGACAGGGACCCTATGGCTACACCTTC	CASRRQGPYGYTF
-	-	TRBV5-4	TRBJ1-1	TGTGCCAGCAGCGGATGGGTCGGGGTGGGCACTGAAGCTTTCTTT	CASSGWVGVGTEAFF
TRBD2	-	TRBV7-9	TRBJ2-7	TGTGCCAGCAGCTCCCCTCTTAGCGGGAATGAGCAGTACTTC	CASSSPLSGNEQYF
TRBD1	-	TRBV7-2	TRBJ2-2	TGTGCCAGCAAGACAGGGGGCTCCACCGGGGAGCTGTTTTTT	CASKTGGSTGELFF
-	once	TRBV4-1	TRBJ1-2	TGCGCCAGCAGCCAAGATGGGGGGGTCGAGATCTATGGCTACACCTTC	CASSQDGGVEIYGYTF
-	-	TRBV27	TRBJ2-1	TGTGCCAGCAGTTTAAGGGGGGGTGCCGATGAGCAGTTCTTC	CASSLRGGADEQFF
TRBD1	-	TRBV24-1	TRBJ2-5	TGTGCCACCAGTGGGGGACAGGCGCTAGGGGAGACCCAGTACTTC	CATSGGQALGETQYF
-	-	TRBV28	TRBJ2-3	TGTGCCAGCAGTTCAATCGACTGGCCCACAGATACGCAGTATTTT	CASSSIDWPTDTQYF
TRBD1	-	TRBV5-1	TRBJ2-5	TGCGCCAGCAGCTTGGTTTTAAAGGGACAGGGAGGAGAGACCCAGTACTTC	CASSLVLKGQGGETQYF
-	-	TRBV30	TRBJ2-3	TGTGCCTGGACTCCGGGCGGGGCGCCAGCAGATACGCAGTATTTT	CAWTPGGAPADTQYF
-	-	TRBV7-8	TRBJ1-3	TGTGCCAGCAGCGCTTGGACCGAGGGAGGAAACACCATATATTTT	CASSAWTEGGNTIYF
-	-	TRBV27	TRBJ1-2	TGTGCCAGCAGTTCAGGGAAACGCTATGGCTACACCTTC	CASSSGKRYGYTF
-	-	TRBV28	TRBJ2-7	TGTGCCAGCAGCATTGGAGAGTACGAGCAGTACTTC	CASSIGEYEQYF
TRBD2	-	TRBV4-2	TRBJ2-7	TGTGCCAGCGGACAGACTAGCGGGAGGGGGGGCTACGAGCAGTACTTC	CASGQTSGRGGYEQYF
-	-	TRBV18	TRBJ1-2	TGTGCCAGCTCACACCGTCAGGCCACTAACTATGGCTACACCTTC	CASSHRQATNYGYTF
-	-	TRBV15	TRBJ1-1	TGTGCCACCAGCACCCCTAAGGGGACTGAAGCTTTCTTT	CATSTPKGTEAFF
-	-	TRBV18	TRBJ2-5	TGTGCCAGCTCACTCACTAGAGGAGAGACCCAGTACTTC	CASSLTRGETQYF
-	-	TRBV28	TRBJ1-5	TGTGCCAGCAGTTTATTGTCCAGGCTTAGCAATCAGCCCCAGCATTTT	CASSLLSRLSNQPQHF
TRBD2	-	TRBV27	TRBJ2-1	TGTGCCAGCAGTTTAGGGCTAGCGGGAGCCCGTTACAATGAGCAGTTCTTC	CASSLGLAGARYNEQFF
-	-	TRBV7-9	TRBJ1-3	TGTGCCACCCGGGAAGCTGGAAACACCATATATTTT	CATREAGNTIYF
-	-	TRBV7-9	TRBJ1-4	TGTGCCAGCAGCTCCCGCGCCGGTACAACTAATGAAAAACTGTTTTTT	CASSSRAGTTNEKLFF
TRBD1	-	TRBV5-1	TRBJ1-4	TGCGCCAGCAGCCTCTTGGGACAGACAAATGAAAAACTGTTTTTT	CASSLLGQTNEKLFF
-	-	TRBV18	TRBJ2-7	TGTGCCAGCTCACTTCGACAGAGTCCCGAGCAGTACTTC	CASSLRQSPEQYF
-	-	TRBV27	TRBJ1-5	TGTGCCAGCAGCTTAAGGGGGAGCAATCAGCCCCAGCATTTT	CASSLRGSNQPQHF
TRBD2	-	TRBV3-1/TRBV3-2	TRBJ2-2	TGTGCCAGCAGCCAAGAAAGGAGGTTAGCGGGACGGACCGGGGAGCTGTTTTTT	CASSQERRLAGRTGELFF
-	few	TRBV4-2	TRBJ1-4	TGTGCCAGCAGCCAAGAGAGGGTTTGGGGTAATGAAAAACTGTTTTTT	CASSQERVWGNEKLFF
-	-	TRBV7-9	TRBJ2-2	TGTGCCAGCAGCTCCTCCCGGAGGTATGGGGAGCTGTTTTTT	CASSSSRRYGELFF
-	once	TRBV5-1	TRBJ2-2	TGCGCCAGCAGCTTGGCCGGGGTGGAGCTGTTTTTT	CASSLAGVELFF
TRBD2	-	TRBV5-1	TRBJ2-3	TGCGCCAGCAGCTTGGGCTCCGGAAGTGCGGGGAGGGGCACAGATACGCAGTATTTT	CASSLGSGSAGRGTDTQYF
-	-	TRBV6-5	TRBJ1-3	TGTGCCAGCAGAATGGGGGCCGAGAACACCATATATTTT	CASRMGAENTIYF
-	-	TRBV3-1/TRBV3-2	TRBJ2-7	TGTGCCAGCAGCCAACGGACAGTGACGTTGGGCGAGCAGTACTTC	CASSQRTVTLGEQYF
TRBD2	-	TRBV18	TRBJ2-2	TGTGCCAGCTCACCACCCGGCGGGAGTCACACCGGGGAGCTGTTTTTT	CASSPPGGSHTGELFF
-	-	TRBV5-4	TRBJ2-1	TGTGCCAGCACCGAGCGGAGGTCCTACAATGAGCAGTTCTTC	CASTERRSYNEQFF
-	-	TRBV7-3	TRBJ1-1	TGTGCCAGCAGCTTAACTCGACAGATGAACACTGAAGCTTTCTTT	CASSLTRQMNTEAFF
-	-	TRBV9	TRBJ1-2	TGTGCCAGCAGCGTAGTGGGGGGTCCAGCTGGCTACACCTTC	CASSVVGGPAGYTF
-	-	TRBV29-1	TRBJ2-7	TGCAGCGTTGACTGGGACAAGCAGCAGTACTTC	CSVDWDKQQYF
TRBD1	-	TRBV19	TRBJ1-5	TGTGCCAGTCTAGTACTGGGACAGGGCCATCAGCCCCAGCATTTT	CASLVLGQGHQPQHF
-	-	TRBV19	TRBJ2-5	TGTGCCAGTAGGAACTTAGCCGGAGAGACCCAGTACTTC	CASRNLAGETQYF
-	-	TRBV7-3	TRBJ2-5	TGTGCCAGCGCCCCGGGGTTCCAAGAGACCCAGTACTTC	CASAPGFQETQYF
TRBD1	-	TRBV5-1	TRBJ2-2	TGCGCCAGCAGCCCCCCTACGGACAGGACGAACACCGGGGAGCTGTTTTTT	CASSPPTDRTNTGELFF
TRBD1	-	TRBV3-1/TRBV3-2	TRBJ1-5	TGTGCCAGCAGTGTCAGACAGGGGCCCTCGCTCGTGGGCAATCAGCCCCAGCATTTT	CASSVRQGPSLVGNQPQHF
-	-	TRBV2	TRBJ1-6	TGTGCCAGCAAGCAGGGCTCCTATAATTCACCCCTCCACTTT	CASKQGSYNSPLHF
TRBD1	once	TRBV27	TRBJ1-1	TGTGCCAGCAGTTTAACAGGGGTTCGGGGCACTGAAGCTTTCTTT	CASSLTGVRGTEAFF
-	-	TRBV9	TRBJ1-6	TGTGCCAGCAGCGTAGGCAGGATCGATAATTCACCCCTCCACTTT	CASSVGRIDNSPLHF
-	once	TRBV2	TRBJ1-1	TGTGCCAGCGGGGGGAACGGGAACACTGAAGCTTTCTTT	CASGGNGNTEAFF
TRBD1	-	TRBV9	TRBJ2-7	TGTGCCAGCAGCGCGAGGGGACAGGCCGAATTCGAGCAGTACTTC	CASSARGQAEFEQYF
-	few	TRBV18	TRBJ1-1	TGTGCCAGCTCACTCTCGACAGGGAACACTGAAGCTTTCTTT	CASSLSTGNTEAFF
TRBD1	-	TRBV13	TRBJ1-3	TGTGCCAGCGACCTTCGACAGGGCCCTGGAAACACCATATATTTT	CASDLRQGPGNTIYF
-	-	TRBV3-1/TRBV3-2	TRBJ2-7	TGTGCCACCCAAAGAATGGGCCTAAACGAGCAGTACTTC	CATQRMGLNEQYF
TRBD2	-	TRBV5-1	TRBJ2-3	TGCGCCAGCAGCTTCGGGACTAGCTCGACAGATACGCAGTATTTT	CASSFGTSSTDTQYF
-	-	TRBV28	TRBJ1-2	TGTGCCAGCAGCGAGGGGGATCGTGGCTACACCTTC	CASSEGDRGYTF
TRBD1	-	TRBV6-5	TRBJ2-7	TGTGCCAGCAGTTACCCGGGACAGGGAGCCTACGAGCAGTACTTC	CASSYPGQGAYEQYF